This T cell receptor beta chain was identified in a study of T cells in Graves' hyperthyroidism and ophthalmopathy. General study findings and limits: Among clonotypes expanded in thyroid above 0.001, most were also found in blood. Ophthalmopathy stood apart from stable hyperthyroidism in a 13 V-J model.

This clonotype was observed at least ten times. The antigen remains unidentified. Pregnant or lactating patients were excluded, as were those with uncontrolled infection or other autoimmune disease. Diagnosis rested on symptoms, serum thyroxine and TRAb, thyroid ultrasound, and orbital computed tomography. Authors of the study amplified TCR beta CDR3 regions from RNA transcripts. The TCR CDR3 first-round RT-PCR relied on the HTBI primer set. TCRdb ran MiXCR on the multiplex PCR reads and lists one entry per CDR3 protein. Of 450,000 to 550,000 distinct CDR3 sequences in the sample, approximately 25% were seen once. The TCR was taken from a woman between 25 and 40 years old with Graves' ophthalmopathy. Sequencing input: blood.

The CDR3 loop is CASSLRGRGSYEQYF. The CDR3 DNA is TGTGCCAGCAGTTTACGAGGGAGGGGGTCCTACGAGCAGTACTTC. The chain uses TRBV28 and TRBJ2-7, with a possible D match to TRBD2 (7 bases). CDR1 MDHEN and CDR2 SYDVKM come from the germline V gene. The length of the CDR3 is 15 residues. The V end was cut by 2 bases, the J end by 1 base, with 12 bases between.